This T cell receptor beta chain was recorded in a study of blood T cell repertoires in COVID-19. The CDR3 covers 14 residues. Between the trimmed V and J ends, which lost 0 bases and 6 bases, there was a span of 7 bases. Germline V gene sequence: CDR1 SGHRS, CDR2 YFSETQ. Per the original methods: Amplification from reference gene primers served as the basis for estimated nucleated cell counts. The assay was immunoSEQ multiplex PCR, and TCRdb's table has in-frame clones only and misses some. V and J calls and clone size are copied from that table; D and trimming were computed from the DNA. The sample carries some 460,000 clones, about nine tenths recorded once.

The J gene is TRBJ1-6, the V gene TRBV5-1, with D hard to call. This receptor was taken from a woman between 18 and 29 years old who had recovered from COVID-19. The sequenced material came from PBMCs or T cells enriched from blood (not recorded which). The CDR3 sequence: CASSLGFSNSPLHF. For the CDR3, the DNA is TGCGCCAGCAGCTTGGGATTTAGTAATTCACCCCTCCACTTT.